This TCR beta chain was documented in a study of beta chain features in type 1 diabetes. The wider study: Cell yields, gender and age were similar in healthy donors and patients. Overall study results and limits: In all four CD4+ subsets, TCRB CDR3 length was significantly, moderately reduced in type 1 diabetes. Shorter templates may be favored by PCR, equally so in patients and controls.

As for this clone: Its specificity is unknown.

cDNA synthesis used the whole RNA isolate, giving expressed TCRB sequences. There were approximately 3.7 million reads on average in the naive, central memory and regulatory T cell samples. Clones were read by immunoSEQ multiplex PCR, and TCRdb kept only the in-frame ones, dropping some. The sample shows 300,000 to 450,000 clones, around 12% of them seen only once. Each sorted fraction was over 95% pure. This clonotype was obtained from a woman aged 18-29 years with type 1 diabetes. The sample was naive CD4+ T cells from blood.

The CDR3: CASRRDREGGHEQFF. The DNA for the CDR3 is TGCGCCAGCAGACGGGACAGGGAGGGAGGGCATGAGCAGTTCTTC. This chain joins TRBV5-1 and TRBJ2-1; 9 bases are a match to TRBD1. Germline-derived CDR1 and CDR2 are SGHRS and YFSETQ. After removal of 5 bases from V and 8 bases from J, the junction contained 11 bases not matched to a gene. The CDR3 consists of 15 residues.